This T cell receptor (beta chain) was sequenced for a study of beta chain features in type 1 diabetes. In its sample, this clone was seen a few times. What it binds is not known. Findings and caveats of the study: For patients, the naive, central memory and Treg TCRB repertoires appeared more alike than for healthy donors. There was a moderate but significant shortening of TCRB CDR3s in all four CD4+ subsets of Type 1 diabetes patients.

What was sequenced were expressed TCRB transcripts, since all of the isolated RNA had been reverse transcribed. This table comes from immunoSEQ multiplex PCR, and its TCRdb copy is limited to in-frame clones, with some not included. The sample contains tens of thousands of clones, around 50% of which appear only once. The V gene lost 0 bases and the J gene lost 0 bases, with 10 bases spanning the gap. The CDR3 length is 16 residues. Germline V lookup: CDR1 SGHRS, CDR2 YFSETQ. This TCR derives from a woman between 35 and 50 years old with type 1 diabetes. Sequencing input: Tregs from blood. The chain uses TRBV5-1 and TRBJ2-1, with D possibly being TRBD1 (6 bases). CDR3 region: CASSLGRGSSYNEQFF. The CDR3 nucleotides read TGCGCCAGCAGCTTGGGAAGGGGGAGCTCCTACAATGAGCAGTTCTTC.